This T cell receptor (beta chain) was retrieved from a study of T cell repertoires in cytomegalovirus infection. Germline CDR1 is SGHTA and CDR2 is FQGNSA. The trim removed 5 bases at V and 3 bases at J, leaving 7 bases unmatched. The CDR3 loop spans 14 amino acids. TCRdb recomputed calls from the reads with MiXCR, one row per CDR3 protein. The sample shows hundreds of thousands of distinct CDR3 sequences, 30% to 40% of them seen only once. In regard to this clonotype: The CDR3 carries no conserved terminal phenylalanine or tryptophan, so it likely arises from a read error.

The V gene is TRBV7-2, the J gene TRBJ2-7; TRBD1 agrees at 7 bases. The specimen was PBMCs. This clonotype was obtained from a human donor in good health (CMV status not recorded). Some clones in this sample may be carry-over from other donors' samples. CDR3 sequence (DNA): TGTGCCAGCAGCCCAATACAGGGGCACTACGAGCAGTACTTA. Its translation is CASSPIQGHYEQYL.